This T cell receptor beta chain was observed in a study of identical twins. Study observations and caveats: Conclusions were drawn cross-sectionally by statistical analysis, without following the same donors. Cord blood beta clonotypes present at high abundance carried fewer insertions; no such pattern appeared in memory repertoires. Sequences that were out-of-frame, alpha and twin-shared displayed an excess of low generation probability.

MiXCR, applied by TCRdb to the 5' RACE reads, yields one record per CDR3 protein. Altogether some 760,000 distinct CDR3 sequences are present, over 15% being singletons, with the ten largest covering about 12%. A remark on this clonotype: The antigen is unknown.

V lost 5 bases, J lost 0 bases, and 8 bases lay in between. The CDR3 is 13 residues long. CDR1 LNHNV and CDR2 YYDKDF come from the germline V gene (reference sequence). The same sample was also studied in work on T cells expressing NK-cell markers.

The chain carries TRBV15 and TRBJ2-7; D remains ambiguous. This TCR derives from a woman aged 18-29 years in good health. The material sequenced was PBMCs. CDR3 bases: TGTGCCACCAGCGGGATGAGCTCCTACGAGCAGTACTTC. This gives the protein CATSGMSSYEQYF.